Presented here are 7 T cell receptor beta chains from one specimen sequenced in a study of blood T cell repertoires in COVID-19. Sequencing was performed with immunoSEQ multiplex PCR; in TCRdb, only in-frame clones are kept and a portion is missing. The data contain under 85,000 clones, approximately 83% of them singletons. The material sequenced was peripheral blood. The receptors shown here come from a man in his forties with COVID-19, enrolled during active disease.

The V and J genes are TRBV6-5 and TRBJ2-7, with TRBD1 matching 7 bases. V lost 6 bases and J lost 2; bases outside the gene matches: 10. CDR1 and CDR2 (germline): MNHEY, SVGAGI. The CDR3 sequence is 15 residues long. CDR3 amino acids: CASRPLRDRAYEQYF. The CDR3, as DNA: TGTGCCAGCAGACCACTCCGGGACAGAGCCTACGAGCAGTACTTC.

The V and J genes are TRBV7-9 and TRBJ1-5, with a weak D call TRBD1 (5 bases). V was clipped by 4 bases and J by 4 bases, with 8 bases between them. There are 13 residues in the CDR3. CDR1 SEHNR and CDR2 FQNEAQ come from the germline V gene (reference sequence). This CDR3 reads CASSSTVNQPQHF. In DNA, the CDR3 is TGTGCCAGCAGCTCGACAGTAAATCAGCCCCAGCATTTT.

The chain recombines TRBV12-3 or TRBV12-4 with TRBJ1-2, with 11 bases identical to TRBD1. The junction had 9 bases not matched to a gene; V was cut back by 6 bases and J by 12 bases. CDR3 length: 13 residues. The CDR3 DNA follows: TGTGCCAGCAGAAGGACAGGGGGCGCGTCTCACACCTTC. It yields the protein CASRRTGGASHTF.

The chain couples TRBV2 to TRBJ2-1; possibly TRBD1 for D (5 bases). This CDR3 region has 18 residues. Germline V CDR1 and CDR2: SNHLY, FYNNEI. The V gene lost 4 bases and the J gene lost 2 bases, with 21 bases spanning the gap. DNA of the CDR3: TGTGCCAGCAGTGGGAATGAAGTCGGCAGGGTACCCTACAATGAGCAGTTCTTC. Translating gives CASSGNEVGRVPYNEQFF.

The chain joins TRBV4-1 to TRBJ1-5; 11 bases line up with TRBD1. Per the germline V gene, CDR1 is MGHRA and CDR2 is YSYEKL. The CDR3 covers 16 residues. V gave up 4 bases and J gave up 5 bases; unmatched junction bases: 7. The CDR3, as DNA: TGCGCCAGCAGCCGTCGGACAGGGGGCGCCGATCAGCCCCAGCATTTT. It specifies CASSRRTGGADQPQHF.

This sequence joins TRBV15 and TRBJ2-2; D not certain. Per the germline V gene, CDR1 is LNHNV and CDR2 is YYDKDF (reference sequence). V was cut by 5 bases and J by 3 bases, with 4 bases left in between. This CDR3 has 12 amino acids. The CDR3 here is CATSPYTGELFF. For the CDR3, the DNA is TGTGCCACCAGCCCATACACCGGGGAGCTGTTTTTT.

V is TRBV7-9 and J is TRBJ2-2, with 8 bases lining up with TRBD1. Losses at the gene ends were 5 bases for V and 8 bases for J; bases not matched to a gene: 10. The germline V gene has CDR1 SEHNR and CDR2 FQNEAQ (reference sequence). This CDR3 is built from 15 residues. This CDR3 is CASSTRTGSWGELFF. The DNA for the CDR3 is TGTGCCAGCAGCACCCGGACAGGGAGTTGGGGGGAGCTGTTTTTT.